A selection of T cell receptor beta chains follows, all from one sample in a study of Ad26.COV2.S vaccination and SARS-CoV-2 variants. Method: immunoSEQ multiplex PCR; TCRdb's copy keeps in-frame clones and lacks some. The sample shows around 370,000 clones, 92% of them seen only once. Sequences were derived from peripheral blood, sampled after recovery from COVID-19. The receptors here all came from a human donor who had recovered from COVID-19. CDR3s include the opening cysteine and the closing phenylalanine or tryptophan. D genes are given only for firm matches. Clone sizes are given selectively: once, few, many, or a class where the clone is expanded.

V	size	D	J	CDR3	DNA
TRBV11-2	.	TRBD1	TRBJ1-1	CASTRNRGANTEAFF	TGTGCCAGCACCAGAAACAGGGGCGCTAACACTGAAGCTTTCTTT
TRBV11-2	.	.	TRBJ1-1	CASSSTAVVRGAFF	TGTGCCAGCAGCTCAACGGCGGTGGTCCGTGGAGCTTTCTTT
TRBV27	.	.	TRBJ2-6	CASSPSSGANVLTF	TGTGCCAGCAGTCCCAGCTCTGGGGCCAACGTCCTGACTTTC
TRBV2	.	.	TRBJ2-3	CANGRTPGATDTQYF	TGTGCCAACGGAAGGACTCCCGGTGCCACAGATACGCAGTATTTT
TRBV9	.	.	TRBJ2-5	CASSVRPYQETQYF	TGTGCCAGCAGCGTGAGGCCCTACCAAGAGACCCAGTACTTC
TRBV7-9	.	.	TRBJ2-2	CAKNGEKGSGELFF	TGTGCCAAAAACGGGGAAAAGGGGTCCGGGGAGCTGTTTTTT
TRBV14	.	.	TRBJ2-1	CASRSAESNLGTYNEQFF	TGTGCCAGCAGGTCGGCCGAATCCAACTTGGGGACCTACAATGAGCAGTTCTTC
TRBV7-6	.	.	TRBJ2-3	CASSLWGVSTDTQYF	TGTGCCAGCAGCTTATGGGGCGTTAGCACAGATACGCAGTATTTT
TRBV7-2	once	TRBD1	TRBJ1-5	CASSLEQGRGQPQHF	TGTGCCAGCAGCTTGGAACAGGGGAGGGGTCAGCCCCAGCATTTT
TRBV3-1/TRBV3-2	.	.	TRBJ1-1	CASSQTTASNTEAFF	TGTGCCAGCAGCCAAACGACAGCCTCAAACACTGAAGCTTTCTTT
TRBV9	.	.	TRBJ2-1	CASSVEGSAYNEQFF	TGTGCCAGCAGCGTCGAGGGGTCTGCCTACAATGAGCAGTTCTTC
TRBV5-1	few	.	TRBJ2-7	CASRLDGGYEQYF	TGCGCCAGCAGGTTAGACGGGGGCTACGAGCAGTACTTC
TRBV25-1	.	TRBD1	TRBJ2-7	CASSEDRVGYEQYF	TGTGCCAGCAGTGAGGACAGGGTGGGCTACGAGCAGTACTTC
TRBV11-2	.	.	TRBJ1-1	CASSLSSGGGEAFF	TGTGCCAGCAGCTTAAGTTCCGGGGGAGGTGAAGCTTTCTTT
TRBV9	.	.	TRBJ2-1	CASSYDPIGSYNEQFF	TGTGCCAGCAGTTACGACCCGATCGGCTCCTACAATGAGCAGTTCTTC
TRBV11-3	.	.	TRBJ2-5	CASSLGGDGVQETQYF	TGTGCCAGCAGCTTAGGGGGGGATGGGGTACAAGAGACCCAGTACTTC
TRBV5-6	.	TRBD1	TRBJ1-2	CASSLGQTGVYYGYTF	TGTGCCAGCAGCTTGGGGCAAACAGGGGTCTACTATGGCTACACCTTC
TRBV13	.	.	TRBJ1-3	CASSLTPGADSGNTIYF	TGTGCCAGCAGCCTCACCCCGGGGGCGGACTCTGGAAACACCATATATTTT
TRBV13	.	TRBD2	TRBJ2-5	CASSLMASGKPNQETQYF	TGTGCCAGCAGCTTAATGGCTAGCGGTAAACCGAACCAAGAGACCCAGTACTTC
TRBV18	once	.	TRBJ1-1	CASSPRSTEAFF	TGTGCCAGCTCACCCCGAAGCACTGAAGCTTTCTTT
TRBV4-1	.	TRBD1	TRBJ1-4	CASSLRQGGYEKLFF	TGCGCCAGCAGCCTTCGACAGGGCGGGTATGAAAAACTGTTTTTT
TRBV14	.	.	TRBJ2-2	CASSQRPAGELFF	TGTGCCAGCAGCCAAAGGCCCGCCGGGGAGCTGTTTTTT
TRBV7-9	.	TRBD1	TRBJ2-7	CASTRTGGNFYEQYF	TGTGCCAGCACCAGGACAGGCGGCAACTTCTACGAGCAGTACTTC
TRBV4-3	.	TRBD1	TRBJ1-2	CASSQEPGGLGYTF	TGCGCCAGCAGCCAAGAACCAGGGGGCTTAGGCTACACCTTC
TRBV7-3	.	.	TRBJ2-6	CASSLFGTGANVLTF	TGTGCCAGCAGCTTATTCGGAACCGGGGCCAACGTCCTGACTTTC
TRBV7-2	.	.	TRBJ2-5	CASSLVTRETQYF	TGTGCCAGCAGCTTAGTTACTAGAGAGACCCAGTACTTC
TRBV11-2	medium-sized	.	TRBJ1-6	CASSFEQRNSPLHF	TGTGCCAGCAGCTTCGAACAGCGAAATTCACCCCTCCACTTT
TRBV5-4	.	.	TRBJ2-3	CASSAVGSDTQYF	TGTGCCAGCAGCGCCGTAGGTTCGGATACGCAGTATTTT
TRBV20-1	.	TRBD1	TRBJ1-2	CSAYRGGYTF	TGCAGTGCTTACAGGGGTGGCTACACCTTC
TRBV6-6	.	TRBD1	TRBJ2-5	CASTHGQGIPETQYF	TGTGCCAGCACTCATGGACAGGGGATCCCCGAGACCCAGTACTTC
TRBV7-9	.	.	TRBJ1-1	CASAVGGAKAFF	TGTGCCAGCGCGGTAGGAGGGGCCAAAGCTTTCTTT
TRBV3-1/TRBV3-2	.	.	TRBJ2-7	CASSQETGEQYF	TGTGCCAGCAGCCAAGAGACGGGGGAGCAGTACTTC
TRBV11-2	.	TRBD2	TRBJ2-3	CASSSRLARLGGDTDTQYF	TGTGCCAGCAGCTCAAGACTAGCGCGTTTGGGGGGTGACACAGATACGCAGTATTTT
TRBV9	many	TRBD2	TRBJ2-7	CASSVGRLAGGTYEQYF	TGTGCCAGCAGCGTTGGTCGCCTAGCGGGGGGGACCTACGAGCAGTACTTC
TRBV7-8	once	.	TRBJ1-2	CASSSEVLFGYTF	TGTGCCAGCAGCTCGGAGGTGTTGTTCGGCTACACCTTC
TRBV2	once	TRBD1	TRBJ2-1	CASSSPSGTGGIEQFF	TGTGCCAGCAGTTCACCTTCCGGGACAGGGGGCATTGAGCAGTTCTTC
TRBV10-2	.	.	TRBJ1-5	CASSSSRGQPQHF	.
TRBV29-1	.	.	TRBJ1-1	CSVSETVMNTEAFF	TGCAGCGTTTCAGAGACAGTTATGAACACTGAAGCTTTCTTT
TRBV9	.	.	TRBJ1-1	CASSVNPNTEAFF	TGTGCCAGCAGCGTAAATCCTAACACTGAAGCTTTCTTT
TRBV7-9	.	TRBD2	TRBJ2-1	CASSPGSGGASYNEQFF	TGTGCCAGCAGCCCGGGGAGCGGGGGGGCCTCCTACAATGAGCAGTTCTTC
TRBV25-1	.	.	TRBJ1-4	CASSGHRVSTNEKLFF	TGTGCCAGCAGTGGACACAGGGTATCGACTAATGAAAAACTGTTTTTT
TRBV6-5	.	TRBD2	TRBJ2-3	CASKSSGGATDTQYF	TGTGCCAGCAAATCTAGCGGGGGGGCCACAGATACGCAGTATTTT
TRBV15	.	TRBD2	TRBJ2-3	CATAGSGEGDTQYF	TGTGCCACCGCCGGAAGCGGGGAAGGAGATACGCAGTATTTT
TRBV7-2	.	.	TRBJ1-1	CASSLFAGATEAFF	TGTGCCAGCAGCCTCTTCGCGGGGGCGACTGAAGCTTTCTTT
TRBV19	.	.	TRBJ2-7	CASSIGRLSYEQYF	TGTGCCAGTAGTATAGGACGCCTCTCCTACGAGCAGTACTTC
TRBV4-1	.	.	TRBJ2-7	CASSQTYGGRYEQYF	TGCGCCAGCAGCCAAACTTACGGGGGGCGCTACGAGCAGTACTTC
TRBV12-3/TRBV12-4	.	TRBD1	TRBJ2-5	CASSRDSDETQYF	TGTGCCAGCAGCCGGGACAGCGATGAGACCCAGTACTTC
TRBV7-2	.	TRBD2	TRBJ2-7	CASSPTGVSGVYEQYF	TGTGCCAGCAGCCCCACCGGGGTTAGCGGGGTCTACGAGCAGTACTTC
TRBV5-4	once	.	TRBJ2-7	CASRKDRSPAYEQYF	TGTGCCAGCAGAAAAGACAGGTCCCCCGCCTACGAGCAGTACTTC
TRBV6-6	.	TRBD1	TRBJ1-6	CASSGQEGSPLHF	TGTGCCAGCTCGGGACAGGAAGGTTCACCCCTCCACTTT
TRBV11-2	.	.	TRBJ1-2	CASSPLGAYGYTF	TGTGCCAGCAGCCCCTTAGGGGCGTATGGCTACACCTTC
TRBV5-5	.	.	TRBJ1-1	CASSLASRGTNTEAFF	TGTGCCAGCAGCTTGGCGTCGCGGGGAACGAACACTGAAGCTTTCTTT
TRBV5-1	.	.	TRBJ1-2	CASSLDKNYGYTF	TGCGCCAGCAGCTTGGACAAGAACTATGGCTACACCTTC